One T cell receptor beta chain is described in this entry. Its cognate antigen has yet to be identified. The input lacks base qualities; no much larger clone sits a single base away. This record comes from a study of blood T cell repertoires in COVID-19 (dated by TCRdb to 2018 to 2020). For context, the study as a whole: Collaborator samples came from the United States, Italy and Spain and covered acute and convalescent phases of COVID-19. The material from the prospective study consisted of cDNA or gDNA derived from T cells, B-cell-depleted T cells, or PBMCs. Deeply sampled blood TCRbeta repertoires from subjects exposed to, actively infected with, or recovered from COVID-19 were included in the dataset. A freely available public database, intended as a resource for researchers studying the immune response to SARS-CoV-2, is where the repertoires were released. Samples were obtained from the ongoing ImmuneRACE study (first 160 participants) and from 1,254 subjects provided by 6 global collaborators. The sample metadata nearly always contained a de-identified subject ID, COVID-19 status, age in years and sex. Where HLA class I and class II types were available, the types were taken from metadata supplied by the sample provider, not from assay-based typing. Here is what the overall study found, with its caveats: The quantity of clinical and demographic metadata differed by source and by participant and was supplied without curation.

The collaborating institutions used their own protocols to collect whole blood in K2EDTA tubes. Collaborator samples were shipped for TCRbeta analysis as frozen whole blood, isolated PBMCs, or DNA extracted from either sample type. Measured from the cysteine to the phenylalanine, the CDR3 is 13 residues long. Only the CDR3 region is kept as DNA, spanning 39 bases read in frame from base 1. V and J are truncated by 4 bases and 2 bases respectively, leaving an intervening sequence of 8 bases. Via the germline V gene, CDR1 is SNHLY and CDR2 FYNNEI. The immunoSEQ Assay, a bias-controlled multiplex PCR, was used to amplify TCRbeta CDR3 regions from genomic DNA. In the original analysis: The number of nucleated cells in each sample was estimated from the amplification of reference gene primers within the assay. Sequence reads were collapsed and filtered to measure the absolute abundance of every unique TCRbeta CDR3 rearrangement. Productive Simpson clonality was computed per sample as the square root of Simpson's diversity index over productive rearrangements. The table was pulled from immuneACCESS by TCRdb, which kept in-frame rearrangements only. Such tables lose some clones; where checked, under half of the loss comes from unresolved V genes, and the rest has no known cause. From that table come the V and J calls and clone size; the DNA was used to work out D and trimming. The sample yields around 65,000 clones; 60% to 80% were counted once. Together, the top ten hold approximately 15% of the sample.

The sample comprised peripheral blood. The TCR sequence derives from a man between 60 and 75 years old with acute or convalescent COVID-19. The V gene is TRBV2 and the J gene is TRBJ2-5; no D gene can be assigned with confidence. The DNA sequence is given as TGTGCCAGCAGTGTGCGGCGGCAAGAGACCCAGTACTTC. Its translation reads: CASSVRRQETQYF.